This is a list of T cell receptor beta chains from one sample in a study of OX40 agonist ivuxolimab in advanced cancers. Profiled with immunoSEQ multiplex PCR; TCRdb holds only in-frame clones, not every one. The sample consists of 11,000 or so clones, roughly 86% of them appearing once. This material consisted of CD4+ or CD8+ T cells sorted from blood, taken in a trial of the OX40 agonist ivuxolimab. These receptor sequences come from an adult with an advanced solid tumor such as melanoma, head and neck, liver or kidney cancer. Both conserved end residues are part of each CDR3. A D gene is named only where the DNA matches it firmly. Clone size is not always given. Where it is, it says once, few, many or a class for expanded clones.

>.|TRBV9|TRBJ2-2|.
TGTGCCAGCAGCGAGGTCCTCAACACCGGGGAGCTGTTTTTT
CASSEVLNTGELFF
>.|TRBV27|TRBJ2-5|TRBD2
TGTGCCAGCAGCCTTAGCGGGGGGGCCGGGGAGACCCAGTACTTC
CASSLSGGAGETQYF
>.|TRBV4-3|TRBJ2-7|TRBD2
TGCGCCAGCAGCCAAGATGCTAGCGGGGCTTACGAGCAGTACTTC
CASSQDASGAYEQYF
>.|TRBV9|TRBJ2-1|.
TGTGCCAGCAGCGCCGCAGGCGACGAGCAGTTCTTC
CASSAAGDEQFF
>.|TRBV7-9|TRBJ2-7|TRBD2
TGTGCCAGCAGCTGGGGTAGCGGGGTGCGCGACGAGCAGTACTTC
CASSWGSGVRDEQYF
>once|TRBV7-8|TRBJ2-7|TRBD2
TGTGCCAGCAGCTTAGGCGCTCCGGGACTAGTATGGTACGAGCAGTACTTC
CASSLGAPGLVWYEQYF
>once|TRBV7-9|TRBJ2-7|.
TGTGCCATCCAGCACTCGTCCTACGAGCAGTACTTC
CAIQHSSYEQYF
>.|TRBV11-3|TRBJ2-1|.
TGTGCCAGCAGCTTAGAGACCTCCTACAATGAGCAGTTCTTC
CASSLETSYNEQFF
>.|TRBV11-3|TRBJ2-7|.
TGTGCCAGCAGCTTAACTCCCACCCTCGAGCAGTACTTC
CASSLTPTLEQYF
>once|TRBV28|TRBJ1-5|.
TGTGCCAGCAGAAGGCCGGGTGGCAATCAGCCCCAGCATTTT
CASRRPGGNQPQHF
>once|TRBV28|TRBJ1-5|TRBD1
TGTGCCAGCAGTTGGACAGGGGGAGATCAGCCCCAGCATTTT
CASSWTGGDQPQHF
>.|TRBV9|TRBJ2-7|.
TGTGCCAGCAGCGTTGGGGGGTCCCCCTCCTACGAGCAGTACTTC
CASSVGGSPSYEQYF
>.|TRBV30|TRBJ2-1|TRBD2
TGTGCCTGGAGTAAATCGCGGGGGGGCCCCAATGAGCAGTTCTTC
CAWSKSRGGPNEQFF
>.|TRBV10-3|TRBJ2-7|.
TGTGCCATCAGCAAGAGTGGGGCCATAAGGGACGAGCAGTACTTC
CAISKSGAIRDEQYF
>.|TRBV4-1|TRBJ1-2|.
TGCGCCAGCAGCCAACCAACCGCACGACCGCCATATGGCTACACCTTC
CASSQPTARPPYGYTF
>.|TRBV4-3|TRBJ1-4|.
TGCGCCAGCAGCCGAGGCCCTTATGAAAAACTGTTTTTT
CASSRGPYEKLFF
>.|TRBV6-1|TRBJ1-2|.
TGTGCCAGCGAAACGGGGGGGGACACCTATGGCTACACCTTC
CASETGGDTYGYTF
>.|TRBV19|TRBJ1-5|.
TGTGCCAGTAGTATGGAGTCGCTCAGGGCGGATCAGCCCCAGCATTTT
CASSMESLRADQPQHF
>.|TRBV30|TRBJ1-2|.
TGTGCCTGGACCACAGGGTATGGCTACACCTTC
CAWTTGYGYTF
>.|TRBV29-1|TRBJ1-1|.
TGCAGCGTTGAGTTCTTTCGGGATGAAGCTTTCTTT
CSVEFFRDEAFF
>.|TRBV11-2|TRBJ2-7|.
TGTGCCAGCAGCTTCGGGGGGCTTGGCTACGAGCAGTACTTC
CASSFGGLGYEQYF
>few|TRBV7-8|TRBJ1-4|.
TGTGCCAGCAGCCCCGCCGGGAGCGAAAAACTGTTTTTT
CASSPAGSEKLFF
>.|TRBV7-9|TRBJ1-2|.
TGTGCCAGCAGCTTAGGAGTTGTGGGGGCTCGTGGCTACACCTTC
CASSLGVVGARGYTF
>few|TRBV6-6|TRBJ2-5|.
TGTGCCAGCACTACTGGGAACTATGAGACCCAGTACTTC
CASTTGNYETQYF
>.|TRBV7-2|TRBJ1-5|.
TGTGCCAGCAGCTACACGGGGTCTGGCAATCAGCCCCAGCATTTT
CASSYTGSGNQPQHF
>.|TRBV5-4|TRBJ2-5|TRBD1
TGTGCCAGCAGTTATGGACAGGACGAATTACAAGAGACCCAGTACTTC
CASSYGQDELQETQYF
>.|TRBV27|TRBJ2-7|.
TGTGCCAGCAGTTTCTCAGGGAGCTCCTACGAGCAGTACTTC
CASSFSGSSYEQYF
>.|TRBV9|TRBJ1-3|.
TGTGCCAGCAGCCTCGCGCAGGCTGGAAACACCATATATTTT
CASSLAQAGNTIYF
>.|TRBV7-9|TRBJ2-1|TRBD2
TGTGCCAGCAGCGCGACTAGCGGGCGTCACTACAATGAGCAGTTCTTC
CASSATSGRHYNEQFF
>.|TRBV30|TRBJ1-2|TRBD1
TGTGCCTGGAGAGACAGGGCGTTGGGCTACACCTTC
CAWRDRALGYTF
>.|TRBV11-3|TRBJ2-7|TRBD1
TGTGCCAGCAGCTTAGGGACAGGGGGATTCTACGAGCAGTACTTC
CASSLGTGGFYEQYF
>.|TRBV9|TRBJ2-4|.
TGTGCCAGCAGCGTGAACTTCCAGGGGGGAAACATTCAGTACTTC
CASSVNFQGGNIQYF
>.|TRBV5-6|TRBJ2-7|TRBD1
TGTGCCAGCAGCTTGACGGTAGGGACAGAATACGAAGAGCAGTACTTC
CASSLTVGTEYEEQYF
>.|TRBV5-1|TRBJ2-1|TRBD2
TGCGCCAGCAGCCAGGGACTAGCGGAGAGATACAATGAGCAGTTCTTC
CASSQGLAERYNEQFF
>.|TRBV16|TRBJ2-3|.
TGTGCCAGCAGCCCGCCGAGTTCACCGCAGTATTTT
CASSPPSSPQYF
>.|TRBV5-1|TRBJ2-2|.
TGCGCCAGCAGCTTGGTTCCTAGCAGAACGAACACCGGGGAGCTGTTTTTT
CASSLVPSRTNTGELFF
>once|TRBV7-6|TRBJ2-7|.
TGTGCCAGCAGGGGGGGATCCTACGAGCAGTACTTC
CASRGGSYEQYF
>.|TRBV11-1|TRBJ2-3|TRBD2
TGTGCCAGCAGCTTACTCGGAGGCGGGGGGCCTGGGTATTTT
CASSLLGGGGPGYF
>.|TRBV2|TRBJ1-1|TRBD1
TGTGCCAGCAGTGAACACAGGGGGACTGAAGCTTTCTTT
CASSEHRGTEAFF
>.|TRBV6-5|TRBJ2-7|.
TGTGCCAGCAGTTACGCGGGGCCGCCCTACGAGCAGTACTTC
CASSYAGPPYEQYF
>.|TRBV2|TRBJ2-3|TRBD2
TGTGCCAGCAGTGAAGCAGGGACTAGCTCAGATACGCAGTATTTT
CASSEAGTSSDTQYF
>.|TRBV7-5|TRBJ2-7|.
TGTGCCAGCAGCCCTCGGGACTCTACCTACGAGCAGTACTTC
CASSPRDSTYEQYF
>.|TRBV18|TRBJ2-4|.
TGTGCCAGCTCAAAAGACAGACTAGCCAAAAACATTCAGTACTTC
CASSKDRLAKNIQYF
>.|TRBV30|TRBJ2-3|.
TGTGCCTGGAGTGTAGGGGCGCTAGATACGCAGTATTTT
CAWSVGALDTQYF
>.|TRBV11-2|TRBJ2-5|.
TGTGCCAGCAGCTTAACAGGAGAGACCCAGTACTTC
CASSLTGETQYF
>.|TRBV6-1|TRBJ2-1|TRBD2
TGTGCCAGCAGTGCCGGGACTAGCGGGAGTGTCTACAATGAGCAGTTCTTC
CASSAGTSGSVYNEQFF
>few|TRBV7-9|TRBJ2-7|.
TGTGCCAGCAGCCCAAAGGGCCCCTACGAGCAGTACTTC
CASSPKGPYEQYF
>.|TRBV29-1|TRBJ2-4|.
TGCAGCGTTGAATGGGAAGAGCGCGGACTAGCCAAAAACATTCAGTACTTC
CSVEWEERGLAKNIQYF
>.|TRBV18|TRBJ2-7|.
TGTGCCAGCTCACCACCAAGCCCTCCCTACGAGCAGTACTTC
CASSPPSPPYEQYF
>.|TRBV4-1|TRBJ2-7|.
TGCGCCAGCAGCCAAGCGGGACCGAACTACGAGCAGTACTTC
CASSQAGPNYEQYF
>.|TRBV19|TRBJ1-2|.
TGTGCCAGTAGCGGACACACTAACTATGGCTACACCTTC
CASSGHTNYGYTF
>.|TRBV6-6|TRBJ1-1|.
TGTGCCAGCAGTTACTACCAGGGATCGGGCACTGAAGCTTTCTTT
CASSYYQGSGTEAFF
>.|TRBV30|TRBJ1-2|.
TGTGCCTGGAGTGATTTCAGGGTTGGATATGGCTACACCTTC
CAWSDFRVGYGYTF
>.|TRBV7-2|TRBJ2-3|TRBD2
TGTGCCAGCAGCCCAACCGGGACTAGCGGGGGGTGGGATACGCAGTATTTT
CASSPTGTSGGWDTQYF